Below are 23 T cell receptor beta chains sequenced from a single sample in a study of blood T cell repertoires in COVID-19 (dated by TCRdb to 2018 to 2021). Library preparation was by the immunoSEQ multiplex PCR assay. TCRdb's version of the immuneACCESS table is confined to in-frame rearrangements and falls short of the full clone set. An unresolved V gene accounts for under half of the shortfall where checked; the remainder is of unknown origin. For this sample there are 250,000 to 300,000 clones; around 84% appear just once. Roughly 16% of the sample is in the top ten clones. The specimen was PBMCs or T cells enriched from blood (not recorded which). The receptors shown here come from a man aged 18-30 years who had recovered from COVID-19.

The chain is built from TRBV7-9 and TRBJ1-2; 10 bases align to TRBD1. The CDR3 runs 13 residues. CDR1 is SEHNR, CDR2 FQNEAQ, per germline (reference sequence). Trimming removed 11 bases from V and 7 bases from J; junction bases left unmatched: 10. The CDR3 DNA reads as TGTGCCGTGACCGGGGGACAGGGGCTTGGCTACACCTTC. Residues: CAVTGGQGLGYTF.

The rearrangement joins TRBV7-2 to TRBJ2-7, with 8 bases lining up with TRBD2. Germline CDR1 and CDR2: SGHTA and FQGNSA. The ends lost 7 bases at V and 2 bases at J; junction bases unmatched: 10. The CDR3 is 15 residues long. CDR3 protein: CASTKNGGAPYEQYF. The CDR3, as DNA: TGTGCCAGCACCAAAAACGGGGGGGCCCCCTACGAGCAGTACTTC.

The chain combines TRBV3-1 (or the pseudogene TRBV3-2) with TRBJ2-1; 11 positions agree with TRBD2. Per germline, CDR1 LGHDT and CDR2 YNNKEL (reference sequence). Unmatched junction bases numbered 7, after V lost 7 bases and J lost 5 bases. The CDR3 is 15 amino acids. This chain's CDR3 is CASNRVAGGNNEQFF. Here the CDR3 DNA reads TGTGCCAGCAACCGGGTAGCGGGGGGGAACAATGAGCAGTTCTTC.

This chain links TRBV25-1 with TRBJ1-4; 10 nucleotides align to TRBD1. CDR1 is MGHDK, CDR2 SYGVNS, per germline. After removal of 5 bases from V and 8 bases from J, the junction contained 5 bases not matched to a gene. The CDR3 is 14 amino acids. The CDR3 sequence: CASSRTGGREKLFF. The CDR3 DNA follows: TGTGCCAGCAGTCGGACAGGGGGTAGGGAAAAACTGTTTTTT.

This clone was seen many times. This sample also contains other DNA sequences that code for the same CDR3. J is TRBJ1-2 and V is TRBV6-5, with D tentatively TRBD1 (5 bases). Per the germline V gene, CDR1 is MNHEY and CDR2 is SVGAGI. The length of the CDR3 is 12 residues. Trimming pared 5 bases from V and 6 bases from J, leaving 10 bases between. The CDR3 nucleotides are TGTGCCAGCAGTCTCGTAGGGGATGGCTACACCTTC. Translated: CASSLVGDGYTF.

This clone was recorded only once. The chain uses TRBV5-4 and TRBJ2-3, with 11 nucleotides matching TRBD2. The CDR3 is 16 residues long. The J segment lost 4 bases and the V segment lost 7 bases, leaving 11 bases of the junction unmatched. Germline lookup yields CDR1 SGHNT and CDR2 YYREEE (reference sequence). CDR3 nucleotides: TGTGCCAGCCTATTAAAGACTAGCGGGGCTCCAGATACGCAGTATTTT. Protein: CASLLKTSGAPDTQYF. The whole variable domain, remainder taken from reference TRBV5-4 and TRBJ2-3, is ETGVTQSPTHLIKTRGQQVTLRCSSQSGHNTVSWYQQALGQGPQFIFQYYREEENGRGNFPPRFSGLQFPNYSSELNVNALELDDSALYLCASLLKTSGAPDTQYFGPGTRLTVL.

The chain links TRBV4-1 to TRBJ2-5; the match to TRBD2 covers 12 bases. CDR3 length: 16 amino acids. The germline CDR1 and CDR2 sequences are MGHRA and YSYEKL. Trimming removed 4 bases from V and 5 bases from J; junction bases left unmatched: 8. The CDR3 DNA reads as TGCGCCAGCAGCCGACTAGCGGGAGTGAGTTTTGAGACCCAGTACTTC. Its protein product is CASSRLAGVSFETQYF.

The chain is built from TRBV6-5 and TRBJ2-5; possible D gene TRBD1, 5 bases. The ends were cut back, 2 bases at V and 2 bases at J, with 12 bases in the middle. Germline CDR1 MNHEY, CDR2 SVGAGI. This CDR3 contains 15 residues. The CDR3 coding sequence is TGTGCCAGCAGTTACGGACACTTACCACAAGAGACCCAGTACTTC. Its protein product is CASSYGHLPQETQYF.

The V and J genes are TRBV24-1 and TRBJ2-5; TRBD2 aligns across 11 bases. This CDR3 spans 13 amino acids. The germline V gene encodes CDR1 KGHDR and CDR2 SFDVKD. J gave up 4 bases and V 7 bases, and 1 base lay outside the gene matches. The DNA of the CDR3 is TGTGCCACCAGGGGGACTAGCGGAGAGACCCAGTACTTC. It translates to CATRGTSGETQYF.

V and J are TRBV10-2 and TRBJ1-2; TRBD1 agrees at 9 bases. The germline V gene has CDR1 WSHSY and CDR2 SAAADI. J lost 3 bases, V lost 2 bases, and 1 base had no gene match. CDR3 length equals 14 residues. DNA of the CDR3: TGCGCCAGCAGTGAGGGACAGGGGCACTATGGCTACACCTTC. Residues: CASSEGQGHYGYTF.

J is TRBJ2-5 and V is TRBV30; D remains unclear. Trimming removed 1 base at V and 9 bases at J, with 12 bases between. Germline V gene data show CDR1 as GTSNPN and CDR2 as SVGIG (reference sequence). The CDR3 covers 12 residues. The CDR3: CAWSAGDSAQYF. The CDR3 DNA sequence: TGTGCCTGGAGTGCCGGTGATTCGGCCCAGTACTTC.

This chain joins TRBV30 and TRBJ2-1; 12 positions match TRBD2. This CDR3 has 18 amino acids. In germline, CDR1 is GTSNPN, CDR2 SVGIG (reference sequence). V lost 0 bases to trimming and J lost 8 bases; unmatched junction nucleotides: 14. CDR3 loop: CAWSVGASGGVYWDEQFF. CDR3 in DNA: TGTGCCTGGAGTGTCGGCGCTAGCGGGGGGGTCTACTGGGATGAGCAGTTCTTC.

The rearrangement uses TRBV5-1 and TRBJ2-2, with 8 bases that match TRBD2. Germline V CDR1 and CDR2: SGHRS, YFSETQ. V dropped 3 bases and J dropped 4; count of bases not matched to a gene: 8. This CDR3 region has 16 residues. The CDR3 protein is CASSSSGRAVTGELFF. DNA for the CDR3: TGCGCCAGCAGCTCCTCCGGGAGGGCGGTCACCGGGGAGCTGTTTTTT.

The chain joins TRBV28 to TRBJ2-7; 10 bases line up with TRBD1. The CDR3 extends over 15 amino acids. With 6 bases clipped from V and 6 bases from J, the junction kept 11 bases outside the gene matches. Germline CDR1 is MDHEN and CDR2 is SYDVKM. In DNA form, the CDR3 reads TGTGCCAGCAGCTGGGACAGGGGATTAGGGGCCGAGCAGTACTTC. As protein: CASSWDRGLGAEQYF.

This rearrangement joins TRBV2 to TRBJ1-6, with 9 bases lining up with TRBD1. The CDR3 contains 13 residues. Germline lookup yields CDR1 SNHLY and CDR2 FYNNEI. With 6 bases clipped from V and 9 bases from J, the junction kept 3 bases outside the gene matches. CDR3 in amino acids: CASRGQGPSPLHF. The DNA of the CDR3 is TGTGCCAGCAGGGGACAGGGTCCTTCACCCCTCCACTTT.

The rearrangement joins TRBV28 to TRBJ1-2; 9 bases are a match to TRBD1. Trimming at V came to 3 bases and at J to 4 bases, leaving 6 bases not matched to a gene. The CDR3 runs to 15 residues. Germline CDR1 and CDR2: MDHEN and SYDVKM. CDR3 loop: CASSLGTGKGYGYTF. The CDR3 coding sequence is TGTGCCAGCAGTTTGGGGACAGGGAAGGGCTATGGCTACACCTTC.

The table lists this clone with a count of one. The V call is TRBV7-8, the J call TRBJ1-4, with 9 bases fitting TRBD1. The CDR3 is 16 residues long. Germline lookup yields CDR1 SGHVS and CDR2 FQNEAQ. With V trimmed by 3 bases and J by 10 bases, 12 bases remained unmatched. The CDR3 is CASSLPPGQGHGKLFF. The CDR3 region has the DNA TGTGCCAGCAGCTTGCCCCCGGGACAGGGCCACGGAAAACTGTTTTTT.

This chain joins TRBV24-1 and TRBJ2-5, with 8 positions matching TRBD1. The V gene end was trimmed by 2 bases and the J gene end by 1 base; junction bases not matched to a gene: 2. This CDR3 contains 15 residues. Germline V lookup: CDR1 KGHDR, CDR2 SFDVKD. In DNA, the CDR3 is TGTGCCACCAGTGATTACGGACAGGGCCAAGAGACCCAGTACTTC. It translates to CATSDYGQGQETQYF.

This rearrangement joins TRBV4-1 to TRBJ2-7; possibly TRBD1 for D (6 bases). This CDR3 contains 16 residues. V lost 0 bases to trimming and J lost 0 bases, with 12 bases between them. CDR1 and CDR2 from the germline V gene are MGHRA and YSYEKL. The CDR3: CASSQEVTGYSYEQYF. CDR3 bases: TGCGCCAGCAGCCAAGAAGTGACAGGATACTCCTACGAGCAGTACTTC.

This rearrangement joins TRBV3-1 (or the pseudogene TRBV3-2) to TRBJ1-2; D is uncertain. Trimming removed 0 bases from V and 4 bases from J, with 15 bases in between. CDR1 is LGHDT and CDR2 is YNNKEL in the germline V gene (reference sequence). The CDR3 consists of 16 residues. This CDR3 is CASSQDFPATFYGYTF. CDR3 nucleotide sequence: TGTGCCAGCAGCCAAGATTTCCCAGCGACCTTCTATGGCTACACCTTC.

This clone came up once. This rearrangement joins TRBV9 to TRBJ1-4, with unresolved D. V dropped 0 bases and J dropped 7 bases, with 10 bases sitting between them. The CDR3 is 14 amino acids. Germline CDR1 is SGDLS and CDR2 is YYNGEE. The CDR3 DNA is TGTGCCAGCAGCGTAGATCCAGGATTTGAAAAACTGTTTTTT. Translation: CASSVDPGFEKLFF.

This chain uses TRBV2 with TRBJ2-2; D is uncertain. The CDR3 runs to 14 residues. Trimming shortened V by 4 bases and J by 3 bases, and 9 bases separated the two germline ends. The V gene's germline CDR1 is SNHLY and CDR2 FYNNEI. CDR3 loop: CASSVRVDTGELFF. CDR3 DNA: TGTGCCAGCAGTGTGCGCGTGGACACCGGGGAGCTGTTTTTT. Supplemented by reference TRBV2 and TRBJ2-2, the full variable domain reads EPEVTQTPSHQVTQMGQEVILRCVPISNHLYFYWYRQILGQKVEFLVSFYNNEISEKSEIFDDQFSVERPDGSNFTLKIRSTKLEDSAMYFCASSVRVDTGELFFGEGSRLTVL.

The V call is TRBV27, the J call TRBJ1-1; D gene unclear. CDR3 length equals 14 residues. Trimming shortened V by 7 bases and J by 1 base, and 13 bases separated the two germline ends. Germline CDR1 is MNHEY and CDR2 is SMNVEV (reference sequence). CDR3 in amino acids: CASMLRETNTEAFF. Written as DNA, the CDR3 is TGTGCCAGCATGTTGAGGGAAACGAACACTGAAGCTTTCTTT.